The rows below give T cell receptor beta chains drawn from one sample of a study of CD8+ T cells in alopecia areata. Sequencing was performed with immunoSEQ multiplex PCR; in TCRdb, only in-frame clones are kept and a portion is missing. This sample has fewer than 110,000 clones, with around 84% found just once. Specimen: CD8+ T cells sorted from blood, collected at week 24, from a patient treated with tofacitinib. Receptor source: a human donor with alopecia areata. The CDR3 runs from the conserved cysteine through the conserved F or W. For some rows the clone size is stated as once, few or many, or as a class when expanded; others skip it.

>TRBV19|TRBJ2-1|-
CASSIGSSYNEQFF
>TRBV5-6|TRBJ2-3|-
CASSKGRNTQYF
>TRBV4-1|TRBJ2-1|-
CASSSSIGNEQFF
>TRBV6-5|-|few
CASSYLAGEETQYF
>TRBV5-1|TRBJ2-5|-
CATTAGTRGETQYF
>TRBV7-9|TRBJ2-5|-
CASSLVRALGETQYF
>TRBV29-1|TRBJ2-1|-
CSVEGRASSYNEQFF
>TRBV29-1|TRBJ2-7|-
CSVEGRAGWEQYF
>TRBV7-8|TRBJ2-2|-
CASSLTGTRTGELFF
>TRBV29-1|TRBJ1-1|-
CSVDMLNTEAFF
>TRBV19|TRBJ2-7|-
CASSIRSRAVDEQYF
>TRBV19|TRBJ2-5|-
CASSGNRDLDRETQYF
>TRBV7-9|TRBJ1-2|-
CASSQEQGVLNYGYTF
>TRBV2|TRBJ2-3|-
CASSLTSADTQYF
>TRBV4-1|TRBJ1-4|few
CASSQRVGTLDEKLFF
>TRBV30|-|once
CASRPGYEQYF
>TRBV4-3|TRBJ2-1|-
CASSQDVSASYNEQFF
>TRBV9|TRBJ1-6|-
CASSVWATPAGDSPLHF
>TRBV7-9|TRBJ1-1|-
CASRPSGALFF
>TRBV18|TRBJ2-7|-
CASSPQVGRPNYEQYF
>TRBV9|TRBJ2-1|-
CASSARGGQGTVYNEQFF
>TRBV29-1|TRBJ2-7|-
CSVGYGGGLYEQYF
>TRBV5-1|TRBJ2-7|-
CASSLAGTGFNEQYF
>TRBV27|TRBJ1-2|-
CASSSTAGGSYGYTF
>TRBV27|TRBJ2-7|once
CASSLTGVEQYF
>TRBV4-3|TRBJ1-2|-
CASSETGSDYGYTF
>TRBV21-1|TRBJ1-1|few
CASNPGQGNTEAFF
>TRBV7-9|TRBJ2-3|few
CASSLSGTSTDTQYF
>TRBV29-1|TRBJ2-2|-
CSVGGTGLAGELFF
>TRBV4-1|TRBJ2-7|-
CASSQIGGNEQYF
>TRBV2|TRBJ2-7|-
CASSETGEQYF
>TRBV5-4|TRBJ2-2|once
CASSRLAGENTGELFF
>TRBV13|TRBJ2-7|-
CASSLRLDSYEQYF
>TRBV7-9|TRBJ2-3|-
CASSLVGLAVGDTQYF
>TRBV6-5|TRBJ2-3|-
CASSPERGTDTQYF
>TRBV9|TRBJ2-3|-
CASSPSGRSTDTQYF
>TRBV19|TRBJ2-3|-
CASSPRPDTQYF
>TRBV4-1|TRBJ2-7|-
CASSQVGQAYEQYF
>TRBV5-1|TRBJ2-1|-
CASSPGTAPINEQFF
>TRBV7-3|TRBJ1-1|-
CASSPTANTEAFF
>TRBV5-5|TRBJ2-7|-
CASSVRSYEQYF
>TRBV27|TRBJ1-1|-
CATTSGVGMNTEAFF
>TRBV2|TRBJ2-3|-
CASIGADTQYF
>TRBV19|TRBJ2-1|-
CASSLAGAPGNEQFF
>TRBV4-1|TRBJ2-7|-
CASSHPGQYEQYF
>TRBV7-9|TRBJ1-4|-
CASSSPGQGVEKLFF
>TRBV5-1|TRBJ1-4|-
CASSSRGEEEKLFF
>TRBV5-1|TRBJ2-7|-
CASSLAPDYEQYF
>TRBV20-1|TRBJ2-7|-
CSARDLYEQYF
>TRBV5-4|TRBJ2-3|-
CASSFTGTSTDTQYF
>TRBV25-1|TRBJ2-3|-
CASSEDYTDTQYF
>TRBV7-8|TRBJ2-7|-
CASSLAELQGRSYEQYF
>TRBV4-1|TRBJ1-5|-
CASSLRTGGHQPQHF
>TRBV7-8|TRBJ2-1|-
CASSSRGDGNEQFF
>TRBV4-3|TRBJ2-7|-
CASSQTTGGSYEQYF
>TRBV7-8|TRBJ2-7|-
CASSLEPGQGAYEQYF
>TRBV7-8|TRBJ2-7|-
CASSLRPTGGLARLDEQYF